Shown below are 22 T cell receptor beta chains from a single sample sequenced in a study of shared clonotypes between healthy human individuals. Data came from immunoSEQ multiplex PCR; TCRdb stores just in-frame clones and leaves some out. The repertoire includes about 1.1 million clones, 60% to 80% of them detected once, and 0.85% to 1% sits in the top ten. Sequenced material: memory CD4+ T cells from PBMCs. Subset reported: CD45RA-negative fraction. All receptors derive from a man in his late teens or twenties in good health. Some clones in this sample may be carry-over from other donors' samples.

The chain employs TRBV5-4 and TRBJ2-1; a weak D match, TRBD1 (5 bases). Trimming shortened V by 10 bases and J by 6 bases, and 14 bases separated the two germline ends. This CDR3 has 12 amino acids. Germline loops: CDR1 SGHNT, CDR2 YYREEE (reference sequence). CDR3 nucleotide sequence: TGTGCCCTGGGGCAGGGTCGCAATGAGCAGTTCTTC. It encodes CALGQGRNEQFF. The full variable domain, completed using reference TRBV5-4 and TRBJ2-1, is ETGVTQSPTHLIKTRGQQVTLRCSSQSGHNTVSWYQQALGQGPQFIFQYYREEENGRGNFPPRFSGLQFPNYSSELNVNALELDDSALYLCALGQGRNEQFFGPGTRLTVL.

The chain couples TRBV5-4 to TRBJ2-7, with D tentatively TRBD2 (6 bases). The CDR3 spans 13 residues. The germline V gene has CDR1 SGHNT and CDR2 YYREEE (reference sequence). The ends were cut back, 4 bases at V and 2 bases at J, with 10 bases in the middle. The CDR3 nucleotides read TGTGCCAGCAGCAGGGGACTGCCCTACGAGCAGTACTTC. Translating gives CASSRGLPYEQYF.

J is TRBJ1-4 and V is TRBV4-1; 10 positions match TRBD1. The ends lost 6 bases at V and 0 bases at J; junction bases unmatched: 1. The CDR3 is 15 residues long. Per the germline V gene, CDR1 is MGHRA and CDR2 is YSYEKL. The CDR3 coding sequence is TGCGCCAGCAGGGACAGGGGGTCAACTAATGAAAAACTGTTTTTT. This gives the protein CASRDRGSTNEKLFF.

The chain has TRBV28 and TRBJ2-2, with TRBD2 identical over 10 bases. V was pared by 3 bases and J by 6 bases, with 4 bases of the junction left unmatched. The CDR3 extends over 15 amino acids. The V gene's germline CDR1 is MDHEN and CDR2 SYDVKM. CDR3 DNA sequence: TGTGCCAGCAGTTTCTGGACTAGCGGCTCCGGGGAGCTGTTTTTT. It specifies CASSFWTSGSGELFF.

The chain joins TRBV4-3 to TRBJ2-4, with D possibly TRBD2 on 7 matching bases. CDR3 length: 15 amino acids. Germline loops: CDR1 LGHNA, CDR2 YSLEER. V was clipped by 3 bases and J by 10 bases, with 19 bases between them. The CDR3 DNA reads as TGCGCCAGCAGCCAGGGGTCGAGGGGGGGTGAGATTCAGTACTTC. Amino acids: CASSQGSRGGEIQYF.

The J gene is TRBJ2-1, the V gene TRBV5-4, with 9 bases matching TRBD2. Trimming at V came to 0 bases and at J to 8 bases, leaving 3 bases not matched to a gene. The CDR3 has 14 residues. Germline loops: CDR1 SGHNT, CDR2 YYREEE (reference sequence). CDR3 residues: CASSLGSGSDEQFF. CDR3 DNA: TGTGCCAGCAGCTTGGGTAGCGGGAGTGATGAGCAGTTCTTC.

The chain joins TRBV19 to TRBJ1-2; the D gene is possibly TRBD1 (5 bases). V lost 7 bases and J 2 bases, leaving 14 bases between the germline ends. Germline loops: CDR1 LNHDA, CDR2 SQIVND (reference sequence). The CDR3 length is 14 residues. The CDR3 sequence is CASTFQGHNYGYTF. The CDR3 region has the DNA TGTGCCAGTACTTTCCAGGGCCACAACTATGGCTACACCTTC.

The V call is TRBV5-6, the J call TRBJ2-7; D may be TRBD1 or TRBD2 (5 bases each). Trimming removed 1 base from V and 1 base from J, with 15 bases in between. Per germline, CDR1 SGHDT and CDR2 YYEEEE. This CDR3 has 16 amino acids. DNA for the CDR3: TGTGCCAGCAGCTTGCCGGGGACCTGGGATTCCTACGAGCAGTACTTC. It codes for CASSLPGTWDSYEQYF. The entire variable domain, with the rest obtained from reference TRBV5-6 and TRBJ2-7, is as follows: DAGVTQSPTHLIKTRGQQVTLRCSPKSGHDTVSWYQQALGQGPQFIFQYYEEEERQRGNFPDRFSGHQFPNYSSELNVNALLLGDSALYLCASSLPGTWDSYEQYFGPGTRLTVT.

The chain uses TRBV9 and TRBJ1-2, with 8 nucleotides matching TRBD1. The CDR3 is 14 residues long. Per the germline V gene, CDR1 is SGDLS and CDR2 is YYNGEE. J lost 5 bases, V lost 4 bases, and 7 bases had no gene match. The DNA for the CDR3 is TGTGCCAGCAGCACCGGGACAGGAAGATATGGCTACACCTTC. This codes for CASSTGTGRYGYTF.

This clone occurred once. The V and J genes are TRBV7-9 and TRBJ2-3; 8 bases match TRBD2. Germline CDR1 reads SEHNR; CDR2 reads FQNEAQ (reference sequence). With 4 bases clipped from V and 2 bases from J, the junction kept 5 bases outside the gene matches. The CDR3 consists of 15 residues. The chain's CDR3 is CASSSPGGNTDTQYF. CDR3 DNA: TGTGCCAGCAGCTCACCGGGGGGGAACACAGATACGCAGTATTTT.

On this clone itself: A single base is all that separates this from a far larger clone, so a read error is likely. The rearrangement links TRBV20-1 to TRBJ1-2; D perhaps matches TRBD1 (6 bases). The germline V gene has CDR1 DFQATT and CDR2 SNEGSKA (reference sequence). There are 11 residues in the CDR3. The V gene lost 4 bases and the J gene lost 3 bases, with 6 bases spanning the gap. This CDR3 is CSATGDYGYTF. In nucleotides, the CDR3 is TGCAGTGCTACAGGGGACTATGGCTACACCTTC.

This rearrangement joins TRBV5-5 to TRBJ2-1; 7 bases line up with TRBD2. Looked up from germline, CDR1 is SGHKS and CDR2 is YYEKEE (reference sequence). This CDR3 contains 16 residues. V trimming: 4 bases; J trimming: 1 base; junction bases outside the gene matches: 8. CDR3 region: CASSRVRGGSYNEQFF. The CDR3 DNA is TGTGCCAGCAGCCGGGTAAGGGGAGGGTCCTACAATGAGCAGTTCTTC.

V gene TRBV7-2 combines with J gene TRBJ1-1, with a possible D match to TRBD1 (6 bases). Germline V gene sequence: CDR1 SGHTA, CDR2 FQGNSA. The CDR3 is 13 residues long. V was shortened by 1 base and J by 6 bases, with 9 bases between the two germline ends. The CDR3 loop is CASSLGAGAEAFF. DNA of the CDR3: TGTGCCAGCAGCTTAGGCGCAGGGGCTGAAGCTTTCTTT.

The rearrangement uses TRBV5-1 and TRBJ1-2; D perhaps matches TRBD1 (5 bases). Germline V CDR1 and CDR2: SGHRS, YFSETQ. V was shortened by 7 bases and J by 4 bases, with 14 bases between the two germline ends. The CDR3 spans 13 residues. The CDR3 region has the DNA TGCGCCAGCTCCGCCGCGCAGGGCTATGGCTACACCTTC. Translation gives CASSAAQGYGYTF.

The chain combines TRBV5-5 with TRBJ2-7; 13 nucleotides line up with TRBD2. Germline CDR1 is SGHKS and CDR2 is YYEKEE (reference sequence). V lost 5 bases to trimming and J lost 7 bases; unmatched junction nucleotides: 15. This CDR3 is built from 17 residues. The DNA of the CDR3 is TGTGCCAGCAGTAGTACTAGCGGGAGGGCCGGGGAAGGAGAGCAGTACTTC. It translates to CASSSTSGRAGEGEQYF.

Only a few counts were recorded for this clone. V usage is TRBV7-2 and J usage is TRBJ1-2; D not certain. Per the germline V gene, CDR1 is SGHTA and CDR2 is FQGNSA. V was clipped by 0 bases and J by 7 bases, with 6 bases between them. The CDR3 is 12 amino acids. CDR3 DNA: TGTGCCAGCAGCTTAGCCCGGGTTGGCTACACCTTC. Protein: CASSLARVGYTF.

The CDR3 sequence: CASSEGGPYSGANVLTF. CDR3 nucleotides: TGTGCCAGCAGTGAGGGGGGGCCGTATTCTGGGGCCAACGTCCTGACTTTC. This chain joins TRBV28 and TRBJ2-6; TRBD2 is a possible D gene (7 bases). The V gene lost 5 bases and the J gene lost 1 base, with 15 bases spanning the gap. The CDR3 has 17 residues. Germline V gene data show CDR1 as MDHEN and CDR2 as SYDVKM.

The chain employs TRBV18 and TRBJ2-3, with D tentatively TRBD1 or TRBD2 (5 bases each). Trimming left V 5 bases short and J 0 bases short, with 15 bases between. The CDR3 contains 16 residues. Germline V gene data show CDR1 as KGHSH and CDR2 as LQKENI. The CDR3 DNA follows: TGTGCCAGCTCAAACCACGGGGCCACTAGCACAGATACGCAGTATTTT. It is translated as CASSNHGATSTDTQYF.

This clone was seen only once. This chain joins TRBV27 and TRBJ2-7, with D perhaps matching TRBD1 (5 bases). Germline CDR1 and CDR2: MNHEY and SMNVEV (reference sequence). V dropped 3 bases and J dropped 0 bases, with 15 bases sitting between them. The CDR3 spans 16 residues. CDR3 region: CASSFGQGRNSYEQYF. In nucleotides, the CDR3 is TGTGCCAGCAGTTTCGGGCAGGGCCGTAACTCCTACGAGCAGTACTTC.

This sequence joins TRBV9 and TRBJ2-1; a possible D gene is TRBD2 (6 bases). This CDR3 has 15 amino acids. Trimming cost V 0 bases and J 10 bases, with 17 bases left between them. The V gene's germline CDR1 is SGDLS and CDR2 YYNGEE. In DNA form, the CDR3 reads TGTGCCAGCAGCGTAGAGGAGGGACCCTGGGGAGAGCAGTTCTTC. Translated, it gives CASSVEEGPWGEQFF.

This clone was recorded at least ten times. The chain has TRBV28 and TRBJ1-4; no clear D. From germline, CDR1 is MDHEN and CDR2 SYDVKM. There are 14 residues in the CDR3. The V end was cut by 5 bases, the J end by 0 bases, with 7 bases between. The CDR3 reads CASSRLPTNEKLFF. DNA of the CDR3: TGTGCCAGCAGTCGACTCCCAACTAATGAAAAACTGTTTTTT.

The chain uses TRBV7-2 and TRBJ2-1; D gene uncertain. The CDR3 totals 12 residues. Germline V lookup: CDR1 SGHTA, CDR2 FQGNSA. V was trimmed by 8 bases and J by 7 bases, leaving 12 bases between them. The CDR3 bases are TGTGCCAGCGCCCCGCAAGGGAATGAGCAGTTCTTC. Protein: CASAPQGNEQFF. The variable domain in full, with the rest retrieved from reference TRBV7-2 and TRBJ2-1, is GAGVSQSPSNKVTEKGKDVELRCDPISGHTALYWYRQSLGQGLEFLIYFQGNSAPDKSGLPSDRFSAERTGGSVSTLTIQRTQQEDSAVYLCASAPQGNEQFFGPGTRLTVL.